This T cell receptor (beta chain) was documented in a study of blood T cell repertoires in COVID-19. Study summary: Nucleic acid was either cDNA or gDNA, and it came from T cells, B-cell-depleted T cells, or PBMCs.

Trimming removed 4 bases at V and 2 bases at J, with 13 bases between. Germline V gene data show CDR1 as SGHRS and CDR2 as YFSETQ. This CDR3 has 15 amino acids. Authors' processing steps: For nucleated cells, counts were estimated from reference gene primer amplification. The method was immunoSEQ multiplex PCR; TCRdb's version includes in-frame clones alone and lacks a portion of them. V, J and clone size are taken as reported in that table, and D and trimming were inferred from the DNA itself. The sample contains 30,000 to 40,000 clones, more than 75% of which appear only once. The sequencing sample was made of peripheral blood. This clonotype originated in an elderly man with active or convalescent COVID-19. The V gene is TRBV5-1, the J gene TRBJ1-3, with TRBD1 as a possible D gene (5 bases). CDR3 in DNA: TGCGCCAGCAGCCCCGCGGGGGGGACTGGAAACACCATATATTTT. This codes for CASSPAGGTGNTIYF.